The 32 T cell receptor beta chains in this list originate from one sample, sequenced in a study of blood T cell repertoires in COVID-19. Libraries were prepared by immunoSEQ multiplex PCR; TCRdb keeps only in-frame clonotypes and omits some of them. Among about 64,000 clones listed, 88% were seen once. The sample taken for sequencing was peripheral blood. The receptors stem from a woman in her sixties with COVID-19, enrolled during active disease.

This clone was detected once. The chain combines TRBV5-4 with TRBJ2-5; D remains ambiguous. The germline V and J ends were trimmed by 4 bases and 1 base, with 11 bases remaining between them. The CDR3 covers 14 residues. The germline V gene has CDR1 SGHNT and CDR2 YYREEE (reference sequence). The CDR3 is CASSLRTPQETQYF. The CDR3 coding sequence is TGTGCCAGCAGCCTGCGCACTCCCCAAGAGACCCAGTACTTC.

The CDR3 loop is CASRLAGGFSSYNEQFF. The CDR3 DNA follows: TGTGCCAGCCGACTAGCGGGGGGGTTTAGCTCCTACAATGAGCAGTTCTTC. This sequence joins TRBV2 and TRBJ2-1; the match to TRBD2 covers 14 bases. Germline V lookup: CDR1 SNHLY, CDR2 FYNNEI. This CDR3 is 17 amino acids long. V lost 8 bases, J lost 0 bases, and 6 bases stayed unmatched.

The chain is built from TRBV3-1 (or the pseudogene TRBV3-2) and TRBJ1-2; the match to TRBD1 covers 7 bases. The junction had 5 bases not matched to a gene; V was cut back by 1 base and J by 6 bases. The germline gives CDR1 LGHDT, CDR2 YNNKEL (reference sequence). CDR3 length: 14 residues. For the CDR3, the DNA is TGTGCCAGCAGCCAAGGACAGGGAGGTCATGGCTACACCTTC. Amino acids: CASSQGQGGHGYTF.

The rearrangement uses TRBV5-6 and TRBJ1-2; TRBD1 agrees at 9 bases. CDR1 SGHDT and CDR2 YYEEEE come from the germline V gene. The CDR3 is made up of 15 amino acids. The V segment lost 6 bases and the J segment 1 base; nucleotides outside the gene matches: 7. CDR3 sequence: CASTQQGAYNYGYTF. The CDR3 coding sequence is TGTGCCAGCACTCAACAGGGGGCGTATAACTATGGCTACACCTTC.

The V gene is TRBV27, the J gene TRBJ2-7; D unresolved. Looked up from germline, CDR1 is MNHEY and CDR2 is SMNVEV (reference sequence). CDR3 length: 14 amino acids. Trimming cost V 3 bases and J 4 bases, with 13 bases left between them. The DNA for the CDR3 is TGTGCCAGCAGTTTGAGAGGCCGAAAATACGAGCAGTACTTC. Amino acid sequence: CASSLRGRKYEQYF.

The J gene is TRBJ2-7, the V gene TRBV28; D unclear. The CDR3 runs to 13 residues. V gave up 7 bases and J gave up 2 bases, with 12 bases separating them. Germline CDR1 and CDR2: MDHEN and SYDVKM. The CDR3, as DNA: TGTGCCAGCACCAAAGACTCTACCTACGAGCAGTACTTC. Its translation: CASTKDSTYEQYF.

A word on this clone: Other DNA sequences in the sample encode the same CDR3. The V and J genes are TRBV27 and TRBJ1-5; 7 positions match TRBD1. Germline V gene data show CDR1 as MNHEY and CDR2 as SMNVEV (reference sequence). The CDR3 is 15 residues long. Trimming removed 1 base from V and 4 bases from J; junction bases left unmatched: 4. Here the CDR3 reads CASSLWAGGNQPQHF. Written as DNA, the CDR3 is TGTGCCAGCAGTTTATGGGCAGGGGGAAATCAGCCCCAGCATTTT.

The chain couples TRBV21-1 to TRBJ1-6; the listed D gene, TRBD1, was not tested against the DNA. TRBV21-1 has pseudogene status. CDR3 size: 18 residues. The CDR3 region is CASSKVSDRDVVNSPLHF. The CDR3 DNA reads TGTGCCAGCAGCAAGGTTTCGGACAGGGACGTCGTTAATTCACCCCTCCACTTT.

This chain uses TRBV30 with TRBJ1-1; TRBD1 might be the D (5 bases). Per the germline V gene, CDR1 is GTSNPN and CDR2 is SVGIG (reference sequence). The V and J ends lost 3 bases and 1 base respectively, with 12 bases between them. CDR3 length: 14 amino acids. In DNA, the CDR3 is TGTGCCTGGAGCGAACCCGACAGGAACACTGAAGCTTTCTTT. Protein product: CAWSEPDRNTEAFF.

CDR3 nucleotides: TGTGCCAGCAGTCTCGGGACTTCCTACGAGCAGTACTTC. This translates into CASSLGTSYEQYF. The rearrangement uses TRBV28 and TRBJ2-7; possibly TRBD2 for D (6 bases). Trimming removed 5 bases from V and 1 base from J, with 9 bases in between. The CDR3 has 13 amino acids. The germline CDR1 and CDR2 sequences are MDHEN and SYDVKM.

V is TRBV6-5 and J is TRBJ1-5; D is ambiguous. Germline V gene lookup returns CDR1 MNHEY and CDR2 SVGAGI. V was cut by 4 bases and J by 2 bases, with 6 bases left in between. The CDR3 contains 13 residues. CDR3 bases: TGTGCCAGCAGTTCACGGGGCAATCAGCCCCAGCATTTT. Protein product: CASSSRGNQPQHF.

This clone came up once. The rearrangement uses TRBV5-1 and TRBJ2-7, with 14 nucleotides matching TRBD2. CDR3 length equals 16 residues. The V gene end was trimmed by 3 bases and the J gene end by 3 bases; junction bases not matched to a gene: 5. The germline V gene encodes CDR1 SGHRS and CDR2 YFSETQ. The CDR3 DNA is TGCGCCAGCAGCTGGGGACTAGCGGGAGATTTCTACGAGCAGTACTTC. Translated: CASSWGLAGDFYEQYF.

The genes are TRBV21-1 and TRBJ2-2; the table gives TRBD2 as D, unverified against the DNA. TRBV21-1 is marked as a pseudogene. The CDR3 loop spans 17 amino acids. The CDR3 region is CASSPRGREGRTGELFF. DNA for the CDR3: TGTGCCAGCAGCCCTCGAGGACGGGAGGGCCGAACCGGGGAGCTGTTTTTT.

The chain is built from TRBV5-1 and TRBJ2-1; the D is unclear. The CDR3 is 12 amino acids. V was clipped by 3 bases and J by 10 bases, with 11 bases between them. CDR1 is SGHRS and CDR2 is YFSETQ in the germline V gene. Here the CDR3 reads CASSYHSYEQFF. Here the CDR3 DNA reads TGCGCCAGCAGCTACCACAGTTACGAGCAGTTCTTC.

This clone appeared a few times. This chain connects TRBV19 to TRBJ1-3; the D gene is possibly TRBD1 (5 bases). The length of the CDR3 is 14 residues. V lost 4 bases and J 4 bases, leaving 11 bases between the germline ends. Looked up from germline, CDR1 is LNHDA and CDR2 is SQIVND (reference sequence). CDR3 loop: CASSNWGSGNTIYF. The CDR3 DNA reads TGTGCCAGTAGTAACTGGGGCTCAGGAAACACCATATATTTT.

The rearrangement joins TRBV10-2 to TRBJ2-5, with 7 bases fitting TRBD1. Looked up from germline, CDR1 is WSHSY and CDR2 is SAAADI. After removal of 6 bases from V and 2 bases from J, the junction contained 6 bases not matched to a gene. The CDR3 is 14 amino acids. CDR3 region: CASRDTGAQETQYF. The CDR3 DNA reads TGCGCCAGCAGAGATACAGGGGCGCAAGAGACCCAGTACTTC.

The gene calls are TRBV7-8 and TRBJ2-7, with 13 bases aligning to TRBD2. Germline assignment: CDR1 SGHVS and CDR2 FQNEAQ. With V trimmed by 3 bases and J by 7 bases, 12 bases remained unmatched. This CDR3 region has 17 residues. Here the CDR3 DNA reads TGTGCCAGCAGCTTTTGGGGCCGCACTAGCGGGGGGGTTGAGCAGTACTTC. Its protein product is CASSFWGRTSGGVEQYF.

The chain recombines TRBV5-1 with TRBJ2-5; possible D gene TRBD2, 5 bases. Germline CDR1 and CDR2: SGHRS and YFSETQ. V lost 4 bases, J lost 0 bases, and 10 bases lay in between. The CDR3 covers 14 residues. The CDR3 loop reads CASSHPGNQETQYF. In DNA form, the CDR3 reads TGCGCCAGCAGCCACCCCGGGAACCAAGAGACCCAGTACTTC.

The rearrangement uses TRBV5-5 and TRBJ2-7; TRBD1 agrees at 7 bases. The CDR3 sequence is 15 residues long. V lost 0 bases to trimming and J lost 0 bases; unmatched junction nucleotides: 3. Germline V gene lookup returns CDR1 SGHKS and CDR2 YYEKEE (reference sequence). The DNA for the CDR3 is TGTGCCAGCAGCTTGGACAGGGGAACCTCCTACGAGCAGTACTTC. This encodes CASSLDRGTSYEQYF.

V and J are TRBV5-1 and TRBJ2-3; 13 bases are a match to TRBD2. The V and J ends lost 4 bases and 1 base, in that order; junction bases with no gene match: 3. CDR1 and CDR2 (germline): SGHRS, YFSETQ. This CDR3 has 16 amino acids. In DNA, the CDR3 is TGCGCCAGCAGCATCGGACTAGCGGGGGGCACAGATACGCAGTATTTT. Translated, it gives CASSIGLAGGTDTQYF.

The chain recombines TRBV3-1 (or the pseudogene TRBV3-2) with TRBJ1-2; D may be TRBD1 (5 bases). The germline gives CDR1 LGHDT, CDR2 YNNKEL (reference sequence). The ends were cut back, 4 bases at V and 3 bases at J, with 15 bases in the middle. CDR3 size: 15 residues. The CDR3 loop reads CASSPQSGTHYGYTF. The CDR3 DNA reads TGTGCCAGCAGCCCTCAATCCGGGACTCACTATGGCTACACCTTC.

This chain links TRBV5-1 with TRBJ1-3; D not resolved. The germline V gene has CDR1 SGHRS and CDR2 YFSETQ. The ends were cut back, 4 bases at V and 8 bases at J, with 16 bases in the middle. This CDR3 has 14 amino acids. CDR3 DNA: TGCGCCAGCAGCCCTGTCTTCGCCTCAGACACCATATATTTT. Its protein is CASSPVFASDTIYF.

The chain is built from TRBV5-4 and TRBJ1-6; maybe TRBD1 (6 bases). V lost 0 bases to trimming and J lost 7 bases, with 14 bases between them. In germline, CDR1 is SGHNT, CDR2 YYREEE (reference sequence). CDR3 length: 16 amino acids. CDR3: CASSLGGGRGNSPLHF. As DNA, the CDR3 is TGTGCCAGCAGCTTGGGTGGGGGCCGAGGGAATTCACCCCTCCACTTT.

The chain uses TRBV7-8 and TRBJ1-1, with D hard to call. Trimming pared 4 bases from V and 1 base from J, leaving 7 bases between. Looked up from germline, CDR1 is SGHVS and CDR2 is FQNEAQ. CDR3 size: 13 residues. This CDR3 is CASSSTSNTEAFF. CDR3 nucleotide sequence: TGTGCCAGCAGCTCCACTTCGAACACTGAAGCTTTCTTT.

J is TRBJ1-5 and V is TRBV7-2, with 8 nucleotides matching TRBD1. Per germline, CDR1 SGHTA and CDR2 FQGNSA. V gave up 8 bases and J gave up 6 bases; unmatched junction bases: 9. The CDR3 is 14 residues long. CDR3 bases: TGTGCCAGCGTAGGGACAGGCCCGGGTCAGCCCCAGCATTTT. Protein sequence: CASVGTGPGQPQHF.

The chain combines TRBV4-1 with TRBJ2-7, with TRBD2 identical over 12 bases. V was pared by 0 bases and J by 6 bases, with 6 bases of the junction left unmatched. The CDR3 loop spans 16 amino acids. In germline, CDR1 is MGHRA, CDR2 YSYEKL. The CDR3 reads CASSQEGTSGWFEQYF. The DNA of the CDR3 is TGCGCCAGCAGCCAAGAAGGGACTAGCGGGTGGTTCGAGCAGTACTTC.

This chain uses TRBV19 with TRBJ1-3; 7 bases are shared with TRBD1. CDR1 is LNHDA and CDR2 is SQIVND in the germline V gene (reference sequence). The CDR3 has 16 residues. Unmatched junction bases numbered 10, after V lost 4 bases and J lost 4 bases. The CDR3 region is CASSTSDRTGGNTIYF. The CDR3 DNA reads as TGTGCCAGTAGTACCTCGGACAGGACGGGAGGAAACACCATATATTTT.

This clone was observed once. The gene calls are TRBV27 and TRBJ2-7; 8 nucleotides agree with TRBD1. Germline CDR1 and CDR2: MNHEY and SMNVEV (reference sequence). The trim removed 7 bases at V and 1 base at J, leaving 9 bases unmatched. CDR3 length equals 15 residues. The CDR3 region has the DNA TGTGCCAGCAAGTATCAGGGGGCGGCATCCTACGAGCAGTACTTC. This translates into CASKYQGAASYEQYF.

This clone was detected once. The chain employs TRBV18 and TRBJ1-2; D not resolved. The ends were cut back, 6 bases at V and 6 bases at J, with 20 bases in the middle. The CDR3 has 15 amino acids. The V gene's germline CDR1 is KGHSH and CDR2 LQKENI. Here the CDR3 reads CASSPGEGREDGYTF. The CDR3 DNA follows: TGTGCCAGCTCCCCCGGGGAGGGAAGAGAGGATGGCTACACCTTC.

V usage is TRBV29-1 and J usage is TRBJ2-3; possible D gene TRBD1, 8 bases. The CDR3 covers 16 residues. CDR1 and CDR2 from the germline V gene are SQVTM and ANQGSEA. V was trimmed by 4 bases and J by 5 bases, leaving 22 bases between them. CDR3 nucleotide sequence: TGCAGCGTTGCGCGGGGGCGAGCGGGGACAGGAGATACGCAGTATTTT. Translation: CSVARGRAGTGDTQYF.

This rearrangement joins TRBV4-3 to TRBJ1-4; D is perhaps TRBD1 (5 bases). Germline V lookup: CDR1 LGHNA, CDR2 YSLEER. V dropped 5 bases and J dropped 8 bases, with 21 bases sitting between them. The CDR3 consists of 16 residues. The CDR3: CASSLIWGSGGEKLFF. As DNA, the CDR3 is TGCGCCAGCAGCTTAATTTGGGGCTCAGGAGGGGAAAAACTGTTTTTT.

The chain joins TRBV19 to TRBJ1-2; D uncertain. CDR1 is LNHDA, CDR2 SQIVND, per germline (reference sequence). The CDR3 extends over 10 amino acids. With 9 bases removed from V and 6 bases from J, the gap between germline ends came to 8 bases. The CDR3, as DNA: TGTGCCAGGAGGCGGGATGGCTACACCTTC. Protein: CARRRDGYTF.